This T cell receptor (beta chain) stems from a study of Ad26.COV2.S vaccination and SARS-CoV-2 variants. Study in general: Donor was in the COV1001 Ad26.COV2.S trial arm. Findings and limits, study-wide: Measurements of TCR breadth and depth may have given underestimates of the total T cell responses.

Germline V gene data show CDR1 as SGHNT and CDR2 as YYREEE (reference sequence). The CDR3 sequence is 11 residues long. TCRdb's copy holds only in-frame clones and misses some; the assay was immunoSEQ multiplex PCR. The sample carries a few hundred thousand clones, about four fifths recorded once. With regard to this clone: Its antigen remains unknown. Germline and junction disagree at one end, which may indicate a read error.

As to treatment: 19 received Ad26.COV2.S at low or high dose, single or two shots; several received placebo; per-sample allocation not given. Repertoires come from day 63 after the first vaccine or placebo injection. The sequencing here drew on peripheral blood, taken in a trial of Ad26.COV2.S vaccine versus placebo. V and J are TRBV5-4 and TRBJ1-1; D gene unclear. The sequence derives from a person aged 18-60 years who received the Ad26.COV2.S COVID-19 vaccine or a placebo. The CDR3, as DNA: TGTGCCAGCAGCTTGGAAGGCCCGCCCGCGTTT. It codes for CASSLEGPPAF. The full variable domain, rest sourced from reference TRBV5-4 and TRBJ1-1, is ETGVTQSPTHLIKTRGQQVTLRCSSQSGHNTVSWYQQALGQGPQFIFQYYREEENGRGNFPPRFSGLQFPNYSSELNVNALELDDSALYLCASSLEGPPAFGQGTRLTVV.